A single sample gave rise to the 2 T cell receptor beta chains below, sequenced in a study of blood T cell repertoires in COVID-19. Repertoires were generated with immunoSEQ multiplex PCR, while TCRdb's copy carries only in-frame clones and drops some. The sample has roughly 250,000 clones, 88% seen once. Sequenced: peripheral blood. These receptors all come from a man aged 55-75 years who had recovered from COVID-19.

V usage is TRBV6-5 and J usage is TRBJ2-7, with TRBD1 as a possible D gene (5 bases). In germline, CDR1 is MNHEY, CDR2 SVGAGI. V was cut by 4 bases and J by 5 bases, with 18 bases left in between. CDR3 length: 15 residues. The CDR3 sequence: CASSSPLDSRHEQYF. The CDR3, as DNA: TGTGCCAGCAGTTCCCCCCTCGACAGTAGGCACGAGCAGTACTTC.

The count of this clone is one. The V and J genes are TRBV10-3 and TRBJ2-7, with D tentatively TRBD1 (5 bases). Trimming removed 5 bases at V and 4 bases at J, with 9 bases between. Per the germline V gene, CDR1 is ENHRY and CDR2 is SYGVKD. The CDR3 is made up of 12 amino acids. The CDR3 here is CAISTGLYEQYF. CDR3 nucleotide sequence: TGTGCCATCAGTACAGGTCTTTACGAGCAGTACTTC.